This paragraph reports one T cell receptor beta chain. Its target is unknown. Individual cDNA molecules received unique molecular identifiers. TCRdb re-derived calls from the 5' RACE reads in MiXCR, one entry per CDR3 protein. The repertoire holds about 49,000 distinct CDR3 sequences, with approximately 12% as singletons. This sample is part of a study of early T cells in non-severe SARS-CoV-2 infection. Study context: The chains were unpaired, and the sequenced material was bulk RNA from unsorted whole blood.

Whole-study results and caveats: Using VDJdb, the matching emphasized anti-spike CD8 responses while missing private and CD4 specificities.

V was shortened by 4 bases and J by 0 bases, with 10 bases between the two germline ends. In germline, CDR1 is SGHNT, CDR2 YYREEE (reference sequence). The CDR3 contains 15 residues. The rearrangement joins TRBV5-4 to TRBJ2-2; no definite D call. Sequencing used whole blood, obtained at baseline. The TCR originated in an adult who was a healthcare worker with PCR-confirmed SARS-CoV-2 infection or an uninfected control (not recorded which). CDR3 nucleotide sequence: TGTGCCAGCAGCCCCAACCCCACGAACACCGGGGAGCTGTTTTTT. Encoded protein: CASSPNPTNTGELFF.